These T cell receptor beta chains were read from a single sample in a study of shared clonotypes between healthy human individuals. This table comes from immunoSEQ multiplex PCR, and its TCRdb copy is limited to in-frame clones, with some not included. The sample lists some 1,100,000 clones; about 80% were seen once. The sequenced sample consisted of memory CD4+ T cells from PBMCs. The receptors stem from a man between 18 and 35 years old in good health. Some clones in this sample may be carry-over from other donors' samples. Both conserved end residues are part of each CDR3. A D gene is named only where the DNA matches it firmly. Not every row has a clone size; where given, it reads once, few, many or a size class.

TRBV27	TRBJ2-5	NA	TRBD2	TGTGCCAGCAGTCCTTCTAGCGGGAGGCTCGAAGGGGAAGAGACCCAGTACTTC	CASSPSSGRLEGEETQYF
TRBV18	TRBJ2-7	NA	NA	TGTGCCAGCTCACCACCAGGGGCGCAGACGGATAGCTACTTC	CASSPPGAQTDSYF
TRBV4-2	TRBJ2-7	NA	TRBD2	TGTGCCAGCAGCCCTGGACTAGCGGGATTCTCAGGCTCCTACGAGCAGTACTTC	CASSPGLAGFSGSYEQYF
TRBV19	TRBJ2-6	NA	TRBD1	TGTGCCAGTACCCAAACCGCAGGGGGTGGGGCCAACGTCCTGACTTTC	CASTQTAGGGANVLTF
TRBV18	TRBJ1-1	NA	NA	TGTGCCAGCTCACTGTCCCTCATGAACACTGAAGCTTTCTTT	CASSLSLMNTEAFF
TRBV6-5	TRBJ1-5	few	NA	TGTGCCAGCAGCCGGGACGGGACCGATCAGCCCCAGCATTTT	CASSRDGTDQPQHF
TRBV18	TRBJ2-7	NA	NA	TGTGCCAGCTCACCGGGGCGGGAAGCATACGAGCAGTACTTC	CASSPGREAYEQYF
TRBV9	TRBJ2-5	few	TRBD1	TGTGCCAGCAGCGTAGGTTCCCCAGGGGGTCAAGAGACCCAGTACTTC	CASSVGSPGGQETQYF
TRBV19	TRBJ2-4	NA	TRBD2	TGTGCCAGTAGCGTAAGAACCGGGACTAGCGGGAGGGACGGAAACATTCAGTACTTC	CASSVRTGTSGRDGNIQYF
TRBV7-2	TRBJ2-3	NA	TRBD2	TGTGCCAGCAGCTTAGAGTCTAGCGGTTCCACCCGCAGGTATTTT	CASSLESSGSTRRYF
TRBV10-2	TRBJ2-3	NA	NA	TGCGCCAGCAGTGAGGCAGATACGCAGTATTTT	CASSEADTQYF
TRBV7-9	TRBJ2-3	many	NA	TGTGCCAGCAGCTACAGGGCAGATACGCAGTATTTT	CASSYRADTQYF
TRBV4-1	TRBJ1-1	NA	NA	TGCGCCAGCAGCCAAGGCATTTACAGGGAAAAAGGTGAAGCTTTCTTT	CASSQGIYREKGEAFF
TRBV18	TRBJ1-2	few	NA	TGTGCCAGCTCACCACCGAACACAGCCTTCGGGAACTATGGCTACACCTTC	CASSPPNTAFGNYGYTF
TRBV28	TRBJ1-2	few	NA	TGTGCCAGCAGCCTGGGACCCGGCTACACCTTC	CASSLGPGYTF
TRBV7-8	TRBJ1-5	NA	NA	TGTGCCAGCAGCCCCGCGACAGATTTCAATCAGCCCCAGCATTTT	CASSPATDFNQPQHF
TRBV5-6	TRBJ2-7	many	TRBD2	TGTGCCAGCAGGGAAATAGCGGGAGGCTACGAGCAGTACTTC	CASREIAGGYEQYF
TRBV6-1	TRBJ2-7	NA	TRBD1	TGTGCCAGCAGTCAACCCCGACAGGGACACTACGAGCAGTACTTC	CASSQPRQGHYEQYF
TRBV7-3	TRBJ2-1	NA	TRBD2	TGTGCCAGCAGCTTACAACCTGCCGGGAGGGGATACAATGAGCAGTTCTTC	CASSLQPAGRGYNEQFF
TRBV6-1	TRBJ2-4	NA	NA	TGTGCCAGCAGTAACATCATGCTGGACATTCAGTACTTC	CASSNIMLDIQYF
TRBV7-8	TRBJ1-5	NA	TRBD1	TGTGCCAGCAGCCCGGGCACAGGGGGCAACAATCAGCCCCAGCATTTT	CASSPGTGGNNQPQHF
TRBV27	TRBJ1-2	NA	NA	TGTGCCAGCAGTTTAAACGCCCATTCGGGCTACACCTTC	CASSLNAHSGYTF
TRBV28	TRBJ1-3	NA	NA	TGTGCCAGCAGCCTAGGGGGGACTGTTTACTCTGGAAACACCATATATTTT	CASSLGGTVYSGNTIYF
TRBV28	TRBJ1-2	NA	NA	TGTGCCAGCAGTGAGACAGTCTTCGGCTACACCTTC	CASSETVFGYTF
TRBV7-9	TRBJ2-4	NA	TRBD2	TGTGCCAGCAGCTTAGGACTAGCGGGAGAAAACATTCAGTACTTC	CASSLGLAGENIQYF
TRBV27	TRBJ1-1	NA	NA	TGTGCCAGCAGTTTCAGCAAGGGAACTGAAGCTTTCTTT	CASSFSKGTEAFF
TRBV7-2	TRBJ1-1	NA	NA	TGTGCCAGCAGCTTAGTCGGGCTTTACACTGAAGCTTTCTTT	CASSLVGLYTEAFF
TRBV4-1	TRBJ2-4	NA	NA	TGCGCCAGCAGCCAGGGCCCGGCTGCGGTTCCGTACTTC	CASSQGPAAVPYF
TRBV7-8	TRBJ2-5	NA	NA	TGTGCCAGCAGCTTCCACCAGGAGACCCAGTACTTC	CASSFHQETQYF
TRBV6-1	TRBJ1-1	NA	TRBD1	TGTGCCAGCAGCAAGACTACAGGGGGCATCACTGAAGCTTTCTTT	CASSKTTGGITEAFF
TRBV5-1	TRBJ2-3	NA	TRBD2	TGCGCCAGCAGCTTGGTGGTAGCGGGAAGCACAGATACGCAGTATTTT	CASSLVVAGSTDTQYF
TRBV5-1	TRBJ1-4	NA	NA	TGCGCCAGCAGCCTTGCGGTAGGGGTGTCAGGTGAAAAACTGTTTTTT	CASSLAVGVSGEKLFF
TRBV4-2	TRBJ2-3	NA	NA	TGTGCCAGCAGCCAAGATAGGACGTGGGGGACAGATACGCAGTATTTT	CASSQDRTWGTDTQYF
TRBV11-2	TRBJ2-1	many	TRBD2	TGTGCCAGCAGCCGCGGACTAGTGGATGAGCAGTTCTTC	CASSRGLVDEQFF
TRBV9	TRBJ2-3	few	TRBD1	TGTGCCAGCAGCCCCCAATATGGGACAGGGGGCAGTAGGACAGATACGCAGTATTTT	CASSPQYGTGGSRTDTQYF
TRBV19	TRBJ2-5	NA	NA	TGTGCCAGTAGTATTAAATTCGGTGAGACCCAGTACTTC	CASSIKFGETQYF
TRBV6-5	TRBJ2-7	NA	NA	TGTGCCAGCAGGACAGGTTACCTTTCCTACGAGCAGTACTTC	CASRTGYLSYEQYF